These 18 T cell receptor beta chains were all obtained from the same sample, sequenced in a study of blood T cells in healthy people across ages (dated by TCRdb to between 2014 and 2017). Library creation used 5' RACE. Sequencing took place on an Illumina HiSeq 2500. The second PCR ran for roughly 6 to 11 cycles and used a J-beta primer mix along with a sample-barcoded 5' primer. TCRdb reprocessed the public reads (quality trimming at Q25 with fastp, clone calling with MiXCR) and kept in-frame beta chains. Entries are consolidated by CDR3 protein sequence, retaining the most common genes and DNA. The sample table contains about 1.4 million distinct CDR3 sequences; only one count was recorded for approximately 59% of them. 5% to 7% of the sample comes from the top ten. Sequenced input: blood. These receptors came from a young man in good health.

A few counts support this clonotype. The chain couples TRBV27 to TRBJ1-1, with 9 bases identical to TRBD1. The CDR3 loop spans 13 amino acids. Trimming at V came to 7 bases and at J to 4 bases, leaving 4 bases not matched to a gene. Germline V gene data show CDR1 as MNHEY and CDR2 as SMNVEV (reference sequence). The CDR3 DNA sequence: TGTGCCAGCATGACAGGGGGTTTCACTGAAGCTTTCTTT. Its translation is CASMTGGFTEAFF.

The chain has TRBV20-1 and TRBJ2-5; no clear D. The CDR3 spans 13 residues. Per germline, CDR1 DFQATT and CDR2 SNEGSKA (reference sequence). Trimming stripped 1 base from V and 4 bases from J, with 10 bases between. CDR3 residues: CSARGAFGETQYF. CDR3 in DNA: TGCAGTGCTAGAGGGGCATTTGGAGAGACCCAGTACTTC.

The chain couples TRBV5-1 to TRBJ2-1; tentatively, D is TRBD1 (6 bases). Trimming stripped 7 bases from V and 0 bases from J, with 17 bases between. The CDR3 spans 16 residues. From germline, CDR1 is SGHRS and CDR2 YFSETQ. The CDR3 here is CASGTPPGSSYNEQFF. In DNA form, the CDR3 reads TGCGCCAGCGGGACACCTCCGGGAAGCTCCTACAATGAGCAGTTCTTC.

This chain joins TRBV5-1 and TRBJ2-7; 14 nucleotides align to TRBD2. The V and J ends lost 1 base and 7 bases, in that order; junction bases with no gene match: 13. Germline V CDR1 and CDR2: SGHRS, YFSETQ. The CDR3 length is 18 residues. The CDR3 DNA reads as TGCGCCAGCAGCTTGATTCTGACTAGCGGGAGGGCCTGGGGTGAGCAGTACTTC. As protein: CASSLILTSGRAWGEQYF.

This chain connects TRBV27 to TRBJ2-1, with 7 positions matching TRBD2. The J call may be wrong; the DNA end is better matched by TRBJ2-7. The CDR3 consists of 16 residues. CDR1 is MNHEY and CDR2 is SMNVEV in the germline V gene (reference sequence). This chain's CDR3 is CASRNENGGDGYEQYF. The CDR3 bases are TGTGCCAGCAGAAATGAAAATGGGGGGGACGGCTACGAGCAGTACTTC.

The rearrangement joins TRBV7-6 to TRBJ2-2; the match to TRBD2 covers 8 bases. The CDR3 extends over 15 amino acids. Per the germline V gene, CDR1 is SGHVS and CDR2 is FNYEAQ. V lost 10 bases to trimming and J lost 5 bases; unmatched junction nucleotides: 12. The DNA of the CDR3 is TGTGCCACCGACCTTAGCGGGGATGTTACCGGGGAGCTGTTTTTT. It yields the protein CATDLSGDVTGELFF. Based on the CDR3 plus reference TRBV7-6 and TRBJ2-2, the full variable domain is GAGVSQSPRYKVTKRGQDVALRCDPISGHVSLYWYRQALGQGPEFLTYFNYEAQQDKSGLPNDRFSAERPEGSISTLTIQRTEQRDSAMYRCATDLSGDVTGELFFGEGSRLTVL.

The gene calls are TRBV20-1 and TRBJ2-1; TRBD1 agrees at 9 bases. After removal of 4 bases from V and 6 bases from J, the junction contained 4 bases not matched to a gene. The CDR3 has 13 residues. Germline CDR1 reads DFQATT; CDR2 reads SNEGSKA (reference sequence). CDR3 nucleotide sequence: TGCAGTGCTAAGGGACAGGGATTCAATGAGCAGTTCTTC. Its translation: CSAKGQGFNEQFF.

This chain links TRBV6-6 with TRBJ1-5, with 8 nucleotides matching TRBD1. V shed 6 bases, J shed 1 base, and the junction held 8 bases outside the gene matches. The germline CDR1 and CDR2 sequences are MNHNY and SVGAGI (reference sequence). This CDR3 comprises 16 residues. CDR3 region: CASRLTDRASNQPQHF. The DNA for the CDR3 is TGTGCCAGCAGACTAACGGACAGGGCGAGCAATCAGCCCCAGCATTTT.

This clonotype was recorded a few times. The CDR3 spells CASSQAAGVVDEQYF. CDR3 DNA sequence: TGCGCCAGCAGCCAAGCTGCGGGGGTCGTGGACGAGCAGTACTTC. The chain joins TRBV4-1 to TRBJ2-7; 7 nucleotides line up with TRBD2. The CDR3 length is 15 residues. V lost 1 base, J lost 5 bases, and 8 bases stayed unmatched. From germline, CDR1 is MGHRA and CDR2 YSYEKL.

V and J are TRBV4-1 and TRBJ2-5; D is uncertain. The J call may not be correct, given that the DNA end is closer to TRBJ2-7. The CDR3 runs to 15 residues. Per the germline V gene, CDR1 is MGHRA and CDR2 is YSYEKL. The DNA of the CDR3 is TGCGCCAGCAGCCCTTACACCGACTCCCCTTACGAGCAGTACTTC. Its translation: CASSPYTDSPYEQYF.

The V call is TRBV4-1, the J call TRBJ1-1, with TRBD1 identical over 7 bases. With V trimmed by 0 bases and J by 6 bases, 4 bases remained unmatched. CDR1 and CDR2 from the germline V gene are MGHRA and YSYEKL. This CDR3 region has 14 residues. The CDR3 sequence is CASSQDRGIAEAFF. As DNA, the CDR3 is TGCGCCAGCAGCCAAGACAGGGGGATAGCTGAAGCTTTCTTT.

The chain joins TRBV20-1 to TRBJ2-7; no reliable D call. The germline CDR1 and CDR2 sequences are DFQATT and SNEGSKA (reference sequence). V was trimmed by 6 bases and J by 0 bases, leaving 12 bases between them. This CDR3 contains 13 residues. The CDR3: CSAVGSSSYEQYF. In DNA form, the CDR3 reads TGCAGTGCCGTAGGTTCGAGCTCCTACGAGCAGTACTTC.

CDR3 region: CASRGQGARNSPLHF. In nucleotides, the CDR3 is TGTGCCAGCAGAGGACAGGGGGCGCGTAATTCACCCCTCCACTTT. The chain is built from TRBV6-5 and TRBJ1-6; 11 positions match TRBD1. The germline CDR1 and CDR2 sequences are MNHEY and SVGAGI. The CDR3 spans 15 residues. The trim removed 6 bases at V and 6 bases at J, leaving 4 bases unmatched.

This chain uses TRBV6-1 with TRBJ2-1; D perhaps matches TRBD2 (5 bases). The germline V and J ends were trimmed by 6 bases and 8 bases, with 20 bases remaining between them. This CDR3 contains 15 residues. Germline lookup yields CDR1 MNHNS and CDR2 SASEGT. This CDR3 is CASRGVGEVEYEQFF. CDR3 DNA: TGTGCCAGCAGGGGAGTGGGAGAGGTGGAGTATGAGCAGTTCTTC.

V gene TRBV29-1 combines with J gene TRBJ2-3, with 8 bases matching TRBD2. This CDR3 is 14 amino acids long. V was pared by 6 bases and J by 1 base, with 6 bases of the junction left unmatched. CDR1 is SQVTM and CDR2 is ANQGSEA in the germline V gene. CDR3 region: CSVSLAGRTDTQYF. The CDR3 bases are TGCAGCGTCAGCCTAGCGGGTCGCACAGATACGCAGTATTTT.

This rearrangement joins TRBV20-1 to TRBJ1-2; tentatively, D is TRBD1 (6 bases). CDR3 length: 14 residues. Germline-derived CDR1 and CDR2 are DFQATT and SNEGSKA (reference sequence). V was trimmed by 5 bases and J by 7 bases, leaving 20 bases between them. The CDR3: CSALQGLEFGGYTF. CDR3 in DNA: TGCAGTGCTTTGCAGGGGTTGGAATTCGGTGGCTACACCTTC.

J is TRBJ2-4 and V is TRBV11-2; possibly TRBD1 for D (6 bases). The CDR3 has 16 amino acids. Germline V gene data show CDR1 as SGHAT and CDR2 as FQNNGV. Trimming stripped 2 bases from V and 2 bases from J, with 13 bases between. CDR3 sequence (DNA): TGTGCCAGCAGCTTAAGTACTGGACAGTCCAAAAACATTCAGTACTTC. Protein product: CASSLSTGQSKNIQYF.

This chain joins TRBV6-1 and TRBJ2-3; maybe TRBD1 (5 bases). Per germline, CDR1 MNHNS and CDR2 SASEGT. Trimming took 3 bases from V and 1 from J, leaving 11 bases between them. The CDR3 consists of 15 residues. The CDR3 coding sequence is TGTGCCAGCAGTGAGACAGCAGAAGGCACAGATACGCAGTATTTT. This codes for CASSETAEGTDTQYF.